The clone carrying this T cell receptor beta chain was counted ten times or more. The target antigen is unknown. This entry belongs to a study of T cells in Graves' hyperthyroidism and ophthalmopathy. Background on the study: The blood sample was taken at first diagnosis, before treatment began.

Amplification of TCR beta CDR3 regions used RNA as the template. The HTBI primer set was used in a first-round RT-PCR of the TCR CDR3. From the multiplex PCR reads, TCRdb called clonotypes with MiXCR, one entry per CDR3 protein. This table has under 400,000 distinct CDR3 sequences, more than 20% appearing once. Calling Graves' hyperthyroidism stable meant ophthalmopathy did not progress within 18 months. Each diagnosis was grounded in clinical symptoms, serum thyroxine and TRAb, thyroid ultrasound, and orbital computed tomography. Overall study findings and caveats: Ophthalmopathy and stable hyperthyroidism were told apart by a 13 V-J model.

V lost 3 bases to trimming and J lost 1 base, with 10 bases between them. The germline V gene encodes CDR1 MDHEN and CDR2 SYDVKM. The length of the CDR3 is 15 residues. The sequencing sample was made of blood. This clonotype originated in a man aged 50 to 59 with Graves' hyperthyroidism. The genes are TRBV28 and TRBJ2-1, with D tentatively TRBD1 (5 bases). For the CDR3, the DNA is TGTGCCAGCAGTTTGATAGGGGCATCCTACAATGAGCAGTTCTTC. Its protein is CASSLIGASYNEQFF.